The subject of this entry is one T cell receptor (beta chain). This table comes from immunoSEQ multiplex PCR, and its TCRdb copy is limited to in-frame clones, with some not included. The sample lists about 360,000 clones; approximately 90% were seen once. The sample comes from a study of cytomegalovirus exposure and HLA in healthy donors. V lost 9 bases to trimming and J lost 7 bases; unmatched junction nucleotides: 11. Germline CDR1 SNHLY, CDR2 FYNNEI. The CDR3 is made up of 14 amino acids. The TCR was taken from a woman aged 18-35 years in good health and CMV-seronegative. The chain joins TRBV2 to TRBJ1-1; the match to TRBD1 covers 10 bases. Input material: PBMCs. CDR3 in DNA: TGTGCCAGTCGGGGGTTGGGGACAGGGGTTGAAGCTTTCTTT. Translation: CASRGLGTGVEAFF.